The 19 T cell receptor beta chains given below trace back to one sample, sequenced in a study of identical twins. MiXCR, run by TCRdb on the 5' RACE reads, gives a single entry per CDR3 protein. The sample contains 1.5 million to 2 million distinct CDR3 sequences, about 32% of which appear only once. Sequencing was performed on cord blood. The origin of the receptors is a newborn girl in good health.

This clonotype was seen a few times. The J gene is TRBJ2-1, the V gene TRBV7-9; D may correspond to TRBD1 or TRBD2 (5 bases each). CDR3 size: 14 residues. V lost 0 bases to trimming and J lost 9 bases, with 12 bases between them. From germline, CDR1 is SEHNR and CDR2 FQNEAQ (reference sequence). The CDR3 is CASSLAGTRVEQFF. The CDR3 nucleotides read TGTGCCAGCAGCTTAGCGGGGACCCGGGTTGAGCAGTTCTTC.

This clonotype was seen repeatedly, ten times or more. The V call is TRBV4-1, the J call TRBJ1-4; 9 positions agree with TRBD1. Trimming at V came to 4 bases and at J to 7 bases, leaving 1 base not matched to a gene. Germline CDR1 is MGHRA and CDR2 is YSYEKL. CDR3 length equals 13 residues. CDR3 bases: TGCGCCAGCAGCCGGGACAGGGTTGAAAAACTGTTTTTT. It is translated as CASSRDRVEKLFF.

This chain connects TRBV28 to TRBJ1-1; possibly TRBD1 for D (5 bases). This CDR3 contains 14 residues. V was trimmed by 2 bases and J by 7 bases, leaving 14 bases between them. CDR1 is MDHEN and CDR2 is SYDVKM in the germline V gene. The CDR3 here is CASSLLGAGFEAFF. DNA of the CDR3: TGTGCCAGCAGTTTACTAGGGGCAGGGTTTGAAGCTTTCTTT.

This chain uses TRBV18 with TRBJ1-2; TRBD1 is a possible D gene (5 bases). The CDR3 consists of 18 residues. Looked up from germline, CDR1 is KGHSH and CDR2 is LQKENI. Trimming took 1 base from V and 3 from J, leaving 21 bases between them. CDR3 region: CASSPLSKISDSDYGYTF. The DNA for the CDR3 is TGTGCCAGCTCACCACTCTCCAAAATTTCAGACAGCGACTATGGCTACACCTTC.

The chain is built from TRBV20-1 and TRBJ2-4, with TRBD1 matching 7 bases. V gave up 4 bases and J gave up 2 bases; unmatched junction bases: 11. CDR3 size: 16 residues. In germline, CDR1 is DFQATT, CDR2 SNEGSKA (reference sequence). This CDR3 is CSATPHRGISKNIQYF. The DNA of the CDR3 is TGCAGTGCTACGCCCCACAGGGGAATTTCCAAAAACATTCAGTACTTC.

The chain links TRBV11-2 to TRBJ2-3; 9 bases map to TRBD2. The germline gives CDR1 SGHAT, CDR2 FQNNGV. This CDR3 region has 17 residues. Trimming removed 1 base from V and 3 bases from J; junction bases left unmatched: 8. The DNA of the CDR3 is TGTGCCAGCAGCTTAGTTCTGCGGGGGGGCAGGACAGATACGCAGTATTTT. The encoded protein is CASSLVLRGGRTDTQYF.

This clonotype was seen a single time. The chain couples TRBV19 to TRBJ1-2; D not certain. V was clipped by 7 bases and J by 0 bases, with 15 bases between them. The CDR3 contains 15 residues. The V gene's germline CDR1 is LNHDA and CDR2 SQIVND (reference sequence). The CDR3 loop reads CASILTGWANYGYTF. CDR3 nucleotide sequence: TGTGCCAGTATCCTAACGGGATGGGCTAACTATGGCTACACCTTC.

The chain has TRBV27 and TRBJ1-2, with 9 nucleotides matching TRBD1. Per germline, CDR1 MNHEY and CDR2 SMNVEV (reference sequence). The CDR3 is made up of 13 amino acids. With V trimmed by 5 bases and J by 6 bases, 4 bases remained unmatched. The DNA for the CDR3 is TGTGCCAGCAGTAGGGACAGGGATCATGGCTACACCTTC. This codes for CASSRDRDHGYTF.

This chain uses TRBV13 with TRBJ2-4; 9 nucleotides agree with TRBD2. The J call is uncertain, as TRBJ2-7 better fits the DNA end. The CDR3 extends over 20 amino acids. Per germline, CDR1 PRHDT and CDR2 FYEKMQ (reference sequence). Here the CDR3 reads CASSNKPHGTSSSRGHEQYF. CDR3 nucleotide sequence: TGTGCCAGCAGCAACAAGCCCCACGGGACTAGCTCGTCCCGCGGCCACGAGCAGTACTTC.

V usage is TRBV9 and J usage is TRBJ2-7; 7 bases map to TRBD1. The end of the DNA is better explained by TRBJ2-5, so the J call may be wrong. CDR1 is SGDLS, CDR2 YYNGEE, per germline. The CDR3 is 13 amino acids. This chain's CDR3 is CASRQQGIETQYF. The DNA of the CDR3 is TGTGCCAGCAGGCAACAGGGGATCGAGACCCAGTACTTC.

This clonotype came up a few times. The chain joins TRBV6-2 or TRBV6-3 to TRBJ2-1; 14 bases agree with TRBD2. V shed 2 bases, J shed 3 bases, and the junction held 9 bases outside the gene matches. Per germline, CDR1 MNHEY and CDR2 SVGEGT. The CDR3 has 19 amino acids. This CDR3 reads CASSYPQGTSGSFYNEQFF. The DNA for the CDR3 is TGTGCCAGCAGTTACCCCCAGGGGACTAGCGGGAGTTTCTACAATGAGCAGTTCTTC.

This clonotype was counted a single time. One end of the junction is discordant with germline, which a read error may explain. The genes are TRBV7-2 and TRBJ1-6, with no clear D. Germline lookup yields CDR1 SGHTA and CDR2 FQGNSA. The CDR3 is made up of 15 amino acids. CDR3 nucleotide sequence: TGTGCCAGCAGCTTAGGAACGGGCTCCAATTCACCCCCCCACTTT. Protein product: CASSLGTGSNSPPHF.

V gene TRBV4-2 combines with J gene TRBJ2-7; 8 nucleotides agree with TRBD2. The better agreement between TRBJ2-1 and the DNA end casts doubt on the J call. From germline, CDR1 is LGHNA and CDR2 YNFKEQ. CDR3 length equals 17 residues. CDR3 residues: CASSQDPLAVFSYEQFF. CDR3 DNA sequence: TGTGCCAGCAGCCAAGATCCACTAGCGGTCTTCTCCTACGAGCAGTTCTTC.

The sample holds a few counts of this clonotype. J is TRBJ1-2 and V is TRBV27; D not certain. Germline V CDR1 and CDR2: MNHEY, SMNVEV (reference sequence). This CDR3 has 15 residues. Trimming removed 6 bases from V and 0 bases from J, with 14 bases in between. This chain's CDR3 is CASRSNSGANYGYTF. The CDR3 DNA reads TGTGCCAGCAGAAGTAACAGTGGAGCTAACTATGGCTACACCTTC.

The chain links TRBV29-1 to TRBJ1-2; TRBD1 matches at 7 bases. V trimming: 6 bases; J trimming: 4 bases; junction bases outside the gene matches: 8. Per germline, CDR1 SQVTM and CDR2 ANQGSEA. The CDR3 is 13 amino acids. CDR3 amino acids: CSVGDSWAYGYTF. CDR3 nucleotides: TGCAGCGTGGGGGACAGCTGGGCCTATGGCTACACCTTC.

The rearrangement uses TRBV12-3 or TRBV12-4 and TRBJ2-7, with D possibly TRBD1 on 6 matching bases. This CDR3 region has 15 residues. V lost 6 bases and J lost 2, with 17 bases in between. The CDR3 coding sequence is TGTGCCAGCAGCCAAAGGGGGACGTACCCCTACGAGCAGTACTTC. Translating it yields CASSQRGTYPYEQYF.

The CDR3 here is CASSPHRAQETQYF. CDR3 nucleotides: TGTGCCAGCAGTCCCCACAGGGCCCAAGAGACCCAGTACTTC. This rearrangement joins TRBV27 to TRBJ2-5; D might be TRBD1 (6 bases). This CDR3 has 14 amino acids. CDR1 is MNHEY, CDR2 SMNVEV, per germline (reference sequence). Trimming removed 5 bases at V and 1 base at J, with 11 bases between.

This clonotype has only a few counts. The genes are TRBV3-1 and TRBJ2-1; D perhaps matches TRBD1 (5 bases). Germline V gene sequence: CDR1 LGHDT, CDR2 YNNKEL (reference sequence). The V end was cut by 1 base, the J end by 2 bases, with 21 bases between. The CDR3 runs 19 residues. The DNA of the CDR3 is TGTGCCAGCAGCCAAGCAACAACCATAAGGGGCAGAGCCTACAATGAGCAGTTCTTC. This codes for CASSQATTIRGRAYNEQFF.

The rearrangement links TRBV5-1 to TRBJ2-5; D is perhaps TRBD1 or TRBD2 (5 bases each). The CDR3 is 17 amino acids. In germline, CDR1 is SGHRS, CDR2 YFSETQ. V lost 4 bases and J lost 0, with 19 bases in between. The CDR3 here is CASSQTVRGRNQETQYF. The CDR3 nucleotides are TGCGCCAGCAGCCAAACGGTTAGGGGACGGAACCAAGAGACCCAGTACTTC.